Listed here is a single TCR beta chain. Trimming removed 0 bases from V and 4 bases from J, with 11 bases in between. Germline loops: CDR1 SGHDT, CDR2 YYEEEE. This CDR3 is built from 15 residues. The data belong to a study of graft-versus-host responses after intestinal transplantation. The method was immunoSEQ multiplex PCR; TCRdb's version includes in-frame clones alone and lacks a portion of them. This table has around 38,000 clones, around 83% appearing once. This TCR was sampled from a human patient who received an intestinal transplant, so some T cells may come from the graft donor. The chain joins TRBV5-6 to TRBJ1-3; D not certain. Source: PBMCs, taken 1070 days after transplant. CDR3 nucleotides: TGTGCCAGCAGCTTGGGCTTTAGGGTCGGAAACACCATATATTTT. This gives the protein CASSLGFRVGNTIYF.